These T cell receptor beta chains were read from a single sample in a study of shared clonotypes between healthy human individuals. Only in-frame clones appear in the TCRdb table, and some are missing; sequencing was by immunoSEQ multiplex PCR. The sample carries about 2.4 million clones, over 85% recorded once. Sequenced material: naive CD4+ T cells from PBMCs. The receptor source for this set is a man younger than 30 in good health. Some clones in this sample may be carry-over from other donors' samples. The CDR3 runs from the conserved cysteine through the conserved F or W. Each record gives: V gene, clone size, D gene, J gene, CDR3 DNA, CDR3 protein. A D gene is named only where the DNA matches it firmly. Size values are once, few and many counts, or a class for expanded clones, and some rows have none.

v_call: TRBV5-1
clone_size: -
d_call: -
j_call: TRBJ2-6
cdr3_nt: TGCGCCAGCAGCTCAACACTGGCGAGCTCTGGGGCCAACGTCCTGACTTTC
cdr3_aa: CASSSTLASSGANVLTF

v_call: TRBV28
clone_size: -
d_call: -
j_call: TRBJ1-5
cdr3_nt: TGTGCCAGCAGTTTACGTAATCAGCCCCAGCATTTT
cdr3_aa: CASSLRNQPQHF

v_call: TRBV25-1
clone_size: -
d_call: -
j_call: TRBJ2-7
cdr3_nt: TGTGCCAGCAGTGAATCCACAGGCAAGTACGAGCAGTACTTC
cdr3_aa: CASSESTGKYEQYF

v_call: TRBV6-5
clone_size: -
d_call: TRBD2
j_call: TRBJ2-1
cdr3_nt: TGTGCCAGCAGTTTCGAACTAGCGGACAATGAGCAGTTCTTC
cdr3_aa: CASSFELADNEQFF

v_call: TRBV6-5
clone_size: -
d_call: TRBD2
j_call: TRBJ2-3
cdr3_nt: TGTGCCAGCATCTCAACTAGCGGGAGAAGGGATACGCAGTATTTT
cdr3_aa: CASISTSGRRDTQYF

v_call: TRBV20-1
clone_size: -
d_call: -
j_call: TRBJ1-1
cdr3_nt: TGCAGTGCTAGTCCGGGGGAGGAAGCTTTCTTT
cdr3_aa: CSASPGEEAFF

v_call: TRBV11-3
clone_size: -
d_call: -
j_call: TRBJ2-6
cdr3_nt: TGTGCCAGCAGCTCCGACAGCTCTGGGGCCAACGTCCTGACTTTC
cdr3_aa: CASSSDSSGANVLTF

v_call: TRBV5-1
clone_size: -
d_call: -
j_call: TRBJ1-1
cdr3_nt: TGCGCCAGCAGCCCCTGGAGGGGAGGCGGCACTGAAGCTTTCTTT
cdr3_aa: CASSPWRGGGTEAFF

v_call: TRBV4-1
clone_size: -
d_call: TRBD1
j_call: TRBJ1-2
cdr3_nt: TGCGCCAGCTCCCCGACCGGGACAGGGGGCTCTAATGGCTACACCTTC
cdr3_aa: CASSPTGTGGSNGYTF

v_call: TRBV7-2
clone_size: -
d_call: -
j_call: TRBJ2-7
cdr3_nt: TGTGCCAGCAGCTTAAGGGGTCTGGTCCCACCGACGCAGTACTTC
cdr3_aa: CASSLRGLVPPTQYF

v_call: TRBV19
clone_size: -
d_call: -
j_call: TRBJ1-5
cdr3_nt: TGTGCCAGTATCGCCCAGGGCGGGGATCAGCCCCAGCATTTT
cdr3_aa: CASIAQGGDQPQHF

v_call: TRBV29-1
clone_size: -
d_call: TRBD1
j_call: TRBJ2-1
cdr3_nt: TGCAGCGTTCGGGGGGACAGGGGGAGCAATGAGCAGTTCTTC
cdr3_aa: CSVRGDRGSNEQFF

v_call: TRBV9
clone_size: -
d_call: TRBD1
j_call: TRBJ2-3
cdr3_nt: TGTGCCAGCAGCTCCCGCGGGGACAGGGCGCCAGATACGCAGTATTTT
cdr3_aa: CASSSRGDRAPDTQYF

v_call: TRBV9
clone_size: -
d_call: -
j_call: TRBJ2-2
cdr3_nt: TGTGCCAGCAGCTTGGGGGGCGCGACCACCGGGGAGCTGTTTTTT
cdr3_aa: CASSLGGATTGELFF

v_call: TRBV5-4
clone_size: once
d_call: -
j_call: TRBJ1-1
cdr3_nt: TGTGCCAGCAGCTCAATGGGACGGAACATCACTGAAGCTTTCTTT
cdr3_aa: CASSSMGRNITEAFF

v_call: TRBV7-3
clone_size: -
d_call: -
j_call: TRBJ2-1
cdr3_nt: TGTGCCAGCAGCTTAATATCAGGGTCTGAGCAGTTCTTC
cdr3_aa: CASSLISGSEQFF

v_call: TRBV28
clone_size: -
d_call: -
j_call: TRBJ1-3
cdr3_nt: TGTGCCAGCAAGGAGGCTGGCACTGGAAACACCATATATTTT
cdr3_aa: CASKEAGTGNTIYF

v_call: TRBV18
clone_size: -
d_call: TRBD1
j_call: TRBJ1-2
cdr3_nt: TGTGCCAGCTCACCGGACAGGGGCCCTACCTTC
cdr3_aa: CASSPDRGPTF

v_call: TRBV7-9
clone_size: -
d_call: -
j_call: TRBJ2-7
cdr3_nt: TGTGCCAGCAGCTTAGGACAGTGGGACGAGCAGTACTTC
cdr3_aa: CASSLGQWDEQYF

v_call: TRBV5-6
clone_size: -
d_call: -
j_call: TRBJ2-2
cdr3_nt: TGTGCCAGCAGCTTGGGATTTGGCCAGATCACCGGGGAGCTGTTTTTT
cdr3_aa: CASSLGFGQITGELFF

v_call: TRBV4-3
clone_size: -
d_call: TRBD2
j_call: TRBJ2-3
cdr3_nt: TGCGCCAGCAGCCCGAAACCAATCTCGGGAGGGGGCACAGATACGCAGTATTTT
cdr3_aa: CASSPKPISGGGTDTQYF

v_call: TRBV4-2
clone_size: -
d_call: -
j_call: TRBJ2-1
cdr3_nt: TGTGCCAGCAGCCAAGAAGCAGATTCCGGCGAGCAGTTCTTC
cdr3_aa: CASSQEADSGEQFF

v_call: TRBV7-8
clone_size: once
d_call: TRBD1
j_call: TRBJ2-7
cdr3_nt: TGTGCCAGCAGCTTAGGGGCAGGGGGCATTTACGAGCAGTACTTC
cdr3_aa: CASSLGAGGIYEQYF